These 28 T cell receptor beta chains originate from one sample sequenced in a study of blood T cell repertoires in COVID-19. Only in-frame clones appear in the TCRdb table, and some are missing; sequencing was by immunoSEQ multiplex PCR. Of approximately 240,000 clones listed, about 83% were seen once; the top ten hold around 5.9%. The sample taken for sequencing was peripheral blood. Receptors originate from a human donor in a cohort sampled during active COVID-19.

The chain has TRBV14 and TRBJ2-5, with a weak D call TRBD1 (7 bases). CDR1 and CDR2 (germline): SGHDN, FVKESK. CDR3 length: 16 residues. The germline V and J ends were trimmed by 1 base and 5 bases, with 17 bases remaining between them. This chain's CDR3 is CASSQVIGGGYETQYF. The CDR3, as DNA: TGTGCCAGCAGCCAAGTGATCGGAGGGGGCTACGAGACCCAGTACTTC.

DNA of the CDR3: TGTGCCAGCAGTTCCCAGGGGCAGCCCCAGCATTTT. Its translation: CASSSQGQPQHF. The V gene is TRBV6-2 or TRBV6-3, the J gene TRBJ1-5, with D possibly TRBD1 on 6 matching bases. Germline assignment: CDR1 MNHEY and CDR2 SVGEGT. This CDR3 contains 12 residues. The V and J ends lost 4 bases and 7 bases respectively, with 8 bases between them.

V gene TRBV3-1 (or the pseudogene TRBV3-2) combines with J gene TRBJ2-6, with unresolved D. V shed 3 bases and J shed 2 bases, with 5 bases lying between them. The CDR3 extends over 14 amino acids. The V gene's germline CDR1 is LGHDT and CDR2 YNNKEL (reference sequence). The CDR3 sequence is CASSHLAGANVLTF. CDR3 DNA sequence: TGTGCCAGCAGCCATCTAGCTGGGGCCAACGTCCTGACTTTC.

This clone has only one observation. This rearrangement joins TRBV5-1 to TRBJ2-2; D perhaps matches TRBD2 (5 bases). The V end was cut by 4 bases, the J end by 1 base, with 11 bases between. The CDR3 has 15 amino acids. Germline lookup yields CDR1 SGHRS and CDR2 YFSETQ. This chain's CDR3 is CASSGAAGNTGELFF. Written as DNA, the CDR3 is TGCGCCAGCAGCGGTGCGGCGGGGAACACCGGGGAGCTGTTTTTT.

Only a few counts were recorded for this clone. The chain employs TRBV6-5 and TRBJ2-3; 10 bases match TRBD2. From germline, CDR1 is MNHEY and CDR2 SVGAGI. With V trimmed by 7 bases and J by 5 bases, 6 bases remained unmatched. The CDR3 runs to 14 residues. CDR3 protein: CASISGGAGDTQYF. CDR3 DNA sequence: TGTGCCAGCATCAGCGGGGGGGCCGGAGATACGCAGTATTTT.

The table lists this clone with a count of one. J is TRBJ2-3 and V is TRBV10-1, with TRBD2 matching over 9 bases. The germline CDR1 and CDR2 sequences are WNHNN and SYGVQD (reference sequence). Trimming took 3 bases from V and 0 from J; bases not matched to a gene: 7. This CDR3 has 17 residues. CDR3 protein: CASSEAPLAGSTDTQYF. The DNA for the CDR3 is TGCGCCAGCAGTGAAGCCCCCCTAGCGGGGAGCACAGATACGCAGTATTTT.

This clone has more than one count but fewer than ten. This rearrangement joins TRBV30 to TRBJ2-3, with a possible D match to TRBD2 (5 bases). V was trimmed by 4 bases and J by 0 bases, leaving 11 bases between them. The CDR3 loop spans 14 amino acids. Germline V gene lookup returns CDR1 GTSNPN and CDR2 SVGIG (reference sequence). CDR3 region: CAWTTGVSTDTQYF. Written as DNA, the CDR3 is TGTGCCTGGACAACCGGGGTCAGCACAGATACGCAGTATTTT.

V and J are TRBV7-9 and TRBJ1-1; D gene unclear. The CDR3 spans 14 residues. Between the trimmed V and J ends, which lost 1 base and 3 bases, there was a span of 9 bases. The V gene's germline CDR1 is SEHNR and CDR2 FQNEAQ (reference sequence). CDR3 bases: TGTGCCAGCAGCTTAGGGGTGGGAGACACTGAAGCTTTCTTT. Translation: CASSLGVGDTEAFF.

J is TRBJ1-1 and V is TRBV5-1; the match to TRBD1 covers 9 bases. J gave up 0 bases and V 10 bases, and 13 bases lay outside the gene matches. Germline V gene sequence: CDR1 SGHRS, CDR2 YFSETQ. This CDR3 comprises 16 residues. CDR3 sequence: CASGPADRGMNTEAFF. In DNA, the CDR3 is TGCGCCTCCGGGCCTGCGGACAGGGGCATGAACACTGAAGCTTTCTTT. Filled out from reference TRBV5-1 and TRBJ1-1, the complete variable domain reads KAGVTQTPRYLIKTRGQQVTLSCSPISGHRSVSWYQQTPGQGLQFLFEYFSETQRNKGNFPGRFSGRQFSNSRSEMNVSTLELGDSALYLCASGPADRGMNTEAFFGQGTRLTVV.

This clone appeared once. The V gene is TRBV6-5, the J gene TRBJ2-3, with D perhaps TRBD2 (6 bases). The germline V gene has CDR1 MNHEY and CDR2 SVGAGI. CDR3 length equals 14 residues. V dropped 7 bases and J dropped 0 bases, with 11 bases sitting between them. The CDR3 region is CASKTGLSTDTQYF. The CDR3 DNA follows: TGTGCCAGCAAAACGGGACTCAGCACAGATACGCAGTATTTT.

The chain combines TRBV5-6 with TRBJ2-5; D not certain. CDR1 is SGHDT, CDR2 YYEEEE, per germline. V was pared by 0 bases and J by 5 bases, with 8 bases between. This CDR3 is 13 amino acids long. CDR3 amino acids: CASSLANRETQYF. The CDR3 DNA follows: TGTGCCAGCAGCTTGGCCAATCGGGAGACCCAGTACTTC.

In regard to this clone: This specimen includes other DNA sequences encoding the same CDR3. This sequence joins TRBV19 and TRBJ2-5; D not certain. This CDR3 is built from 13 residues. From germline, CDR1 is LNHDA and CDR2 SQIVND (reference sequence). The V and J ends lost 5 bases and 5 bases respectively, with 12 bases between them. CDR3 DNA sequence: TGTGCCAGTAGTCCACGGTTGCGGGAGACCCAGTACTTC. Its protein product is CASSPRLRETQYF.

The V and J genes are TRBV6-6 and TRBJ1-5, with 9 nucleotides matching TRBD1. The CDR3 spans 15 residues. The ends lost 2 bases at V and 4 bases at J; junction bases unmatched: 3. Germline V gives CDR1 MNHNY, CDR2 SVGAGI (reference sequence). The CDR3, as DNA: TGTGCCAGCAGTTACATGACAGGGGGGAATCAGCCCCAGCATTTT. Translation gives CASSYMTGGNQPQHF.

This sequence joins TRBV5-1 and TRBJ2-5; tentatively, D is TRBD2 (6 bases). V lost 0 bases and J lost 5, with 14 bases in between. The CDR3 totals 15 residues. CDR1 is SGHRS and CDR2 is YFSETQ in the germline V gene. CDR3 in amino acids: CASSLATRRLETQYF. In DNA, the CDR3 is TGCGCCAGCAGCTTGGCGACTAGAAGATTGGAGACCCAGTACTTC. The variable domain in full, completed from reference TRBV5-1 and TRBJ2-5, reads KAGVTQTPRYLIKTRGQQVTLSCSPISGHRSVSWYQQTPGQGLQFLFEYFSETQRNKGNFPGRFSGRQFSNSRSEMNVSTLELGDSALYLCASSLATRRLETQYFGPGTRLLVL.

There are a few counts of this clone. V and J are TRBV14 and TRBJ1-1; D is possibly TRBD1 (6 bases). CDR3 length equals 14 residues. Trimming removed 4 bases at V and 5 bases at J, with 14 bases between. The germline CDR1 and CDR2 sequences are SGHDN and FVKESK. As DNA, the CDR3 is TGTGCCAGCAGCCTGGGCGGGGGGGCTACTGAAGCTTTCTTT. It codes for CASSLGGGATEAFF. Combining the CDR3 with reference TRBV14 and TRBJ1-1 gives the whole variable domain EAGVTQFPSHSVIEKGQTVTLRCDPISGHDNLYWYRRVMGKEIKFLLHFVKESKQDESGMPNNRFLAERTGGTYSTLKVQPAELEDSGVYFCASSLGGGATEAFFGQGTRLTVV.

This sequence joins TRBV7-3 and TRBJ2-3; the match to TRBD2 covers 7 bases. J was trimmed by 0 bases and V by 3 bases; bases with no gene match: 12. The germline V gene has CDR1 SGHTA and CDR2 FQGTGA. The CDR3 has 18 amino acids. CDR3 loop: CASSFSPSGGTSTDTQYF. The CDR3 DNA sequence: TGTGCCAGCAGCTTCAGTCCATCCGGGGGGACTAGCACAGATACGCAGTATTTT. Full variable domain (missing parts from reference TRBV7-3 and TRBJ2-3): GAGVSQTPSNKVTEKGKYVELRCDPISGHTALYWYRQSLGQGPEFLIYFQGTGAADDSGLPNDRFFAVRPEGSVSTLKIQRTERGDSAVYLCASSFSPSGGTSTDTQYFGPGTRLTVL.

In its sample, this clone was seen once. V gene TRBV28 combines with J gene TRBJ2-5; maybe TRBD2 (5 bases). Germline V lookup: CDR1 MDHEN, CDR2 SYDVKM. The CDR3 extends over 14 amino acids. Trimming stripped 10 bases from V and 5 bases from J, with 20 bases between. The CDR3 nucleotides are TGTGCCACCGGGGTACTAACCGTCCTGGAGACCCAGTACTTC. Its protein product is CATGVLTVLETQYF.

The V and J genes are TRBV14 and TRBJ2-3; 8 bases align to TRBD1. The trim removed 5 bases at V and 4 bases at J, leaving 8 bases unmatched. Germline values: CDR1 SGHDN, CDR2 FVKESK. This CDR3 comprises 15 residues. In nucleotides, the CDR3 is TGTGCCAGCAGCATGCAGGGGGCGCACGCAGATACGCAGTATTTT. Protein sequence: CASSMQGAHADTQYF.

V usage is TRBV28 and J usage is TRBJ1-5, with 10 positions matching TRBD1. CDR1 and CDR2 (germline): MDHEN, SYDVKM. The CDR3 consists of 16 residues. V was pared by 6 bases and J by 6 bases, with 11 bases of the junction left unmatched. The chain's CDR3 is CASRRMDRGIGQPQHF. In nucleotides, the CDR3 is TGTGCCAGCAGAAGGATGGACAGGGGGATAGGTCAGCCCCAGCATTTT.

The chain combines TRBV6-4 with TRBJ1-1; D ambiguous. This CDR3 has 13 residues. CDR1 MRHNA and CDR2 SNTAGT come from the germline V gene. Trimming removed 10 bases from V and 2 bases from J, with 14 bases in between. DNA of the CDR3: TGTGCCACCCGAACGACGGGAAACACTGAAGCTTTCTTT. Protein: CATRTTGNTEAFF.

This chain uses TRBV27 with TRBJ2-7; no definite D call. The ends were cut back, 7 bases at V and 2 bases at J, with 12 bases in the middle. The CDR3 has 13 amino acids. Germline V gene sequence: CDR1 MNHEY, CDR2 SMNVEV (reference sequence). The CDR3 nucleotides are TGTGCCAGCATGGGCAGGTCGACCTACGAGCAGTACTTC. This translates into CASMGRSTYEQYF.

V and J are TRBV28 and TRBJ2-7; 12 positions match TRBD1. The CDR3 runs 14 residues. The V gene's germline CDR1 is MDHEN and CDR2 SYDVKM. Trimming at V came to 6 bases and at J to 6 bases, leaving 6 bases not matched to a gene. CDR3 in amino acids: CASRGTGGLIEQYF. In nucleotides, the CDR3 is TGTGCCAGCAGGGGGACAGGGGGCCTGATCGAGCAGTACTTC. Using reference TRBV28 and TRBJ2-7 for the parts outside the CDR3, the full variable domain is DVKVTQSSRYLVKRTGEKVFLECVQDMDHENMFWYRQDPGLGLRLIYFSYDVKMKEKGDIPEGYSVSREKKERFSLILESASTNQTSMYLCASRGTGGLIEQYFGPGTRLTVT.

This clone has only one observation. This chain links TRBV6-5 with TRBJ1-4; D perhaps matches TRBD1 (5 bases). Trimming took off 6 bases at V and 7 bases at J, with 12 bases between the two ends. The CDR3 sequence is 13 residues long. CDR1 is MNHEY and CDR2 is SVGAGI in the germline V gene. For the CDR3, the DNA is TGTGCCAGCAGGGTCCACAGGCTTGAAAAACTGTTTTTT. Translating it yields CASRVHRLEKLFF.

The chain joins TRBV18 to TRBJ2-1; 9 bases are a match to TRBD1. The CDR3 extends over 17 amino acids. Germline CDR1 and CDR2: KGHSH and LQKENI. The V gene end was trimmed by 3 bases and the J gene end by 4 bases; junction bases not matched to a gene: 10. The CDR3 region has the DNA TGTGCCAGCTCACCCTTGGAGGGACAGGGAGGGTACAATGAGCAGTTCTTC. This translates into CASSPLEGQGGYNEQFF.

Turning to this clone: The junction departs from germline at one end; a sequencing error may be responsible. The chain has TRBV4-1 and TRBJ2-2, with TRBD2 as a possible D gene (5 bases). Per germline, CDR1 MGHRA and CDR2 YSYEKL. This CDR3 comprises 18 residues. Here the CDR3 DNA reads TGCGCCAGCAGCCCCTCCCCGTTGGACCACAAGAACACCGGGAAGCTGTTTTTT. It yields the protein CASSPSPLDHKNTGKLFF.

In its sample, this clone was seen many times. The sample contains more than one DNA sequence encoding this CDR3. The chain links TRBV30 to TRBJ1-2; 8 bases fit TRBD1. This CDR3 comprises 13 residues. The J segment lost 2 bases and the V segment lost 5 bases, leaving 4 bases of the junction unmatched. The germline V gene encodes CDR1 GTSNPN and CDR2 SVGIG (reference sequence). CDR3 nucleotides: TGTGCCTGGCGGACAGGGAGAAACTATGGCTACACCTTC. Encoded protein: CAWRTGRNYGYTF.

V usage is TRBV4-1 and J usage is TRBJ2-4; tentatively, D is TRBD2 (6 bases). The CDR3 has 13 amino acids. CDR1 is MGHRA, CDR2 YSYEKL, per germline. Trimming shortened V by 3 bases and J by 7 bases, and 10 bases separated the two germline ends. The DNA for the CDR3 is TGCGCCAGCAGCCAGGTCGGAGGGAACATTCAGTACTTC. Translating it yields CASSQVGGNIQYF.

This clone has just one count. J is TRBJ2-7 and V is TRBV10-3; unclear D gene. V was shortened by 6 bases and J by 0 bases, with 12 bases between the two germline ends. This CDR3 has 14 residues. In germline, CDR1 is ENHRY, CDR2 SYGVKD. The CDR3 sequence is CAIRAQSSSYEQYF. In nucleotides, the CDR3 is TGTGCCATCAGGGCCCAGTCCAGCTCCTACGAGCAGTACTTC.